The clone carrying this T cell receptor (beta chain) appeared once. Its antigen is not known. Germline-derived CDR1 and CDR2 are MDHEN and SYDVKM. V was cut by 8 bases and J by 10 bases, with 20 bases left in between. The CDR3 contains 13 residues. The data were taken from a study of shared clonotypes between healthy human individuals. The study, taken as a whole, reports: Although depth was large, rarefaction showed that sequencing of the sorted subsets was incomplete. Naive subsets, compared against memory subsets, generally had larger estimated richness values.

Every subset's genomic DNA went evenly onto several immunoSEQ plates. Using immunoSEQ multiplex PCR, the repertoire was profiled, and TCRdb retains in-frame clones only, with some absent. Among about 2.3 million clones listed, 92% were seen once. The sequencing sample was made of naive CD4+ T cells from PBMCs. Subset in this sample: CD45RA+ positively selected. The V gene is TRBV28, the J gene TRBJ1-1, with D possibly matching TRBD1 (5 bases). This TCR was sampled from a man aged 18 to 29 in good health. Some clones in this sample may be carry-over from other donors' samples. The CDR3 DNA sequence: TGTGCCAGCCGGTTATTTTCAGGGTGGGGAGCTTTCTTT. This gives the protein CASRLFSGWGAFF. Full variable domain (remainder filled in from reference TRBV28 and TRBJ1-1): DVKVTQSSRYLVKRTGEKVFLECVQDMDHENMFWYRQDPGLGLRLIYFSYDVKMKEKGDIPEGYSVSREKKERFSLILESASTNQTSMYLCASRLFSGWGAFFGQGTRLTVV.